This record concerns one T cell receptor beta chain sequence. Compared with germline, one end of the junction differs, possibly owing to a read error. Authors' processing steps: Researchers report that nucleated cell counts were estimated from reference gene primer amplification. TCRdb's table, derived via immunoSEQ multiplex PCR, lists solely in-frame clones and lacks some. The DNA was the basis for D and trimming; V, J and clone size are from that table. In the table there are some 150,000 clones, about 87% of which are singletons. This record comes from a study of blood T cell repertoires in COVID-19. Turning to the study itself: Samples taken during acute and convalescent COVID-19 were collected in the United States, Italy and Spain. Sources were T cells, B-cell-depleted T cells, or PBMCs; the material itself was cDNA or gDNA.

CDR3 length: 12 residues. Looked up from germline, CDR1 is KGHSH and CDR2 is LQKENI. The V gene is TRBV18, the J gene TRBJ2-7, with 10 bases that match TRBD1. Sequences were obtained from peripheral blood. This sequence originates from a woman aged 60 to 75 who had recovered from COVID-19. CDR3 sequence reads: CASSPPDRGLDF. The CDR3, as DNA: TGTGCCAGCTCACCACCCGACAGGGGGCTCGACTTC. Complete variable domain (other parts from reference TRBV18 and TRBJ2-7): NAGVMQNPRHLVRRRGQEARLRCSPMKGHSHVYWYRQLPEEGLKFMVYLQKENIIDESGMPKERFSAEFPKEGPSILRIQQVVRGDSAAYFCASSPPDRGLDFGPGTRLTVT.